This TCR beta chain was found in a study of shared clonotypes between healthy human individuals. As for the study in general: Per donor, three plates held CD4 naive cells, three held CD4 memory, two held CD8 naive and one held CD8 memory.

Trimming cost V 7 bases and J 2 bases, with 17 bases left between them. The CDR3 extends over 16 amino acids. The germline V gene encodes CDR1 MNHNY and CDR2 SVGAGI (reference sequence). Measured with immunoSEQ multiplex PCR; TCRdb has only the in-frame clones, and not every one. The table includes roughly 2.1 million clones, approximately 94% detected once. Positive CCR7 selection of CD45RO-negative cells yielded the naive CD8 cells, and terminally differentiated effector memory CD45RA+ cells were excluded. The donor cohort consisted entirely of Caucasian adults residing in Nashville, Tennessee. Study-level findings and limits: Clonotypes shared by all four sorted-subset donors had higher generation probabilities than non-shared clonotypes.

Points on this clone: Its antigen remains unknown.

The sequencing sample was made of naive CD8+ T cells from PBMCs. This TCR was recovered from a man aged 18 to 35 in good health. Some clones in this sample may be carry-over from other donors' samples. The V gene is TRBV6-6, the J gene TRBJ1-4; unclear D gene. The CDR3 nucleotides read TGTGCCAGCACCCACCGTCCGGGGAGTACTAATGAAAAACTGTTTTTT. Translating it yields CASTHRPGSTNEKLFF.